This entry concerns a single TCR beta chain. The data originate from a study of CD8 T cells in Susac syndrome. This CDR3 comprises 13 residues. The V end was cut by 7 bases, the J end by 2 bases, with 13 bases between. Germline lookup yields CDR1 SGHNT and CDR2 YYREEE (reference sequence). CD8+ and CD4+ T cells were negatively isolated; TEMRA cells were FACS-enriched. RNA in amounts of about 0.5 to 1 ug was reverse transcribed with random hexamers. The method of amplification for TCR beta CDR3 was immunoSEQ multiplex PCR, covering 54 Vbeta and 13 Jbeta. TCRdb re-analysed the immunoSEQ multiplex PCR reads in MiXCR, keeping a single row per CDR3 protein. Altogether some 130,000 distinct CDR3 sequences are present, around 90% being singletons, with the ten largest covering about 0.23%.

The material sequenced was CD8+ T cells from PBMCs. The sequence was collected from a human donor with multiple sclerosis. The chain employs TRBV5-4 and TRBJ2-7, with D tentatively TRBD2 (6 bases). The CDR3 DNA reads TGTGCCAGCGCGGAGGGAACAGCCTACGAGCAGTACTTC. Translated: CASAEGTAYEQYF.